Listed below are T cell receptor beta chains from one sample, sequenced in a study of Ad26.COV2.S vaccination and SARS-CoV-2 variants. Repertoires were generated with immunoSEQ multiplex PCR, while TCRdb's copy carries only in-frame clones and drops some. Among approximately 450,000 clones listed, 75% to 95% were seen once. The sequencing used peripheral blood, collected in a trial of Ad26.COV2.S vaccine versus placebo. These receptors were collected from a person aged 18-65 years who received the Ad26.COV2.S COVID-19 vaccine or a placebo. The CDR3 runs from the conserved cysteine through the conserved F or W. A D gene is named only where the DNA matches it firmly.

TRBV25-1	NA	TRBJ2-1	TGTGCCAGCAGTGACCACCTCTCGGGCTCCTACAATGAGCAGTTCTTC	CASSDHLSGSYNEQFF
TRBV3-1/TRBV3-2	NA	TRBJ2-7	TGTGCCAGCAGCCCATCCGGAACATTGTACGAGCAGTACTTC	CASSPSGTLYEQYF
TRBV5-1	TRBD1	TRBJ2-7	TGCGCCAGCAGCTTGTGGACAGGGGTAGAGCAGTACTTC	CASSLWTGVEQYF
TRBV5-4	TRBD2	TRBJ2-5	TGTGCCAGCAGCCCCGGTGGCGGGAGGGACAAAGAGACCCAGTACTTC	CASSPGGGRDKETQYF
TRBV5-1	TRBD1	TRBJ1-4	TGCGCCAGCAGCGAAGGGACAGCTCCTAATGAAAAACTGTTTTTT	CASSEGTAPNEKLFF
TRBV20-1	TRBD1	TRBJ2-4	TGCAGTGCTAGTGACAGGGGGCAATGGGACATTCAGTACTTC	CSASDRGQWDIQYF
TRBV6-2/TRBV6-3	TRBD2	TRBJ2-1	TGTGCCAGCAGTACACGGCCAGCGGGAGCAGTCGGCAGCGCGGGTGAGCAGTTCTTC	CASSTRPAGAVGSAGEQFF
TRBV24-1	TRBD2	TRBJ2-7	TGTGCCACCAGTTCCCCTAGCGGGGCTTCCTACGAGCAGTACTTC	CATSSPSGASYEQYF
TRBV19	NA	TRBJ2-7	TGTGCCAGTAGTGGGCAGAACTACGAGCAGTACTTC	CASSGQNYEQYF
TRBV11-2	NA	TRBJ2-1	TGTGCCAGCAGCTCAAATAGGAACAATGAGCAGTTCTTC	CASSSNRNNEQFF
TRBV29-1	NA	TRBJ2-1	TGCAGCGCTCTAGGGGGTGGGGATGAGCAGTTCTTC	CSALGGGDEQFF